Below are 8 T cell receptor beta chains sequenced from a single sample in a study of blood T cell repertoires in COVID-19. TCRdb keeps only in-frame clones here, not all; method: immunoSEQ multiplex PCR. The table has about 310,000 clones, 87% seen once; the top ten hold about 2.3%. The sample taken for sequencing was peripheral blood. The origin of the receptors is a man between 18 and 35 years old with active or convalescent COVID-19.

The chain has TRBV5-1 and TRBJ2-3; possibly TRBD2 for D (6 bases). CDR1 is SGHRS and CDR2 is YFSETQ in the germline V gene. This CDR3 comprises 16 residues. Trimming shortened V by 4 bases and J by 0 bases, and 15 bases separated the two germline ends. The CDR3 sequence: CASSPPGLASTDTQYF. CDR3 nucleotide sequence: TGCGCCAGCAGCCCGCCGGGACTGGCGAGCACAGATACGCAGTATTTT.

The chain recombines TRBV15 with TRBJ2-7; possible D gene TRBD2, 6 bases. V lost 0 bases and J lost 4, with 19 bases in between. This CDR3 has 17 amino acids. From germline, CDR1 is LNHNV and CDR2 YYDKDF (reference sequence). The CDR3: CATSRDPSSAGIYEQYF. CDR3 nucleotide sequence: TGTGCCACCAGCAGAGATCCATCTTCTGCGGGGATATACGAGCAGTACTTC.

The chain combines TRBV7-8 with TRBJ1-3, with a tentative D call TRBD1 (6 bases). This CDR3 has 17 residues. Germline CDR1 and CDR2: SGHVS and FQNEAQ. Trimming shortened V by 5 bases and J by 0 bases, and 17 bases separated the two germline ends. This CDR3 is CASSRVSGAYSGNTIYF. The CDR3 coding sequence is TGTGCCAGCAGCCGTGTGTCAGGGGCTTACTCTGGAAACACCATATATTTT.

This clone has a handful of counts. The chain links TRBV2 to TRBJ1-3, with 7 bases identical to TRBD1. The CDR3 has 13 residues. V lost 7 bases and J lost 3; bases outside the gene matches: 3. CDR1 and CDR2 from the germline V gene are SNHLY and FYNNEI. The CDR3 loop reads CASTDRVGNTIYF. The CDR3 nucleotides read TGTGCCAGCACCGACAGGGTTGGAAACACCATATATTTT.

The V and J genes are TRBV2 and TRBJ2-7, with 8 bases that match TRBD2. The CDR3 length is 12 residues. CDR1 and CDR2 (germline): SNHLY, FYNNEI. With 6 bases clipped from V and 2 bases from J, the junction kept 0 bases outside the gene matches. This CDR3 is CASRLAAYEQYF. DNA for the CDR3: TGTGCCAGCAGACTAGCGGCCTACGAGCAGTACTTC. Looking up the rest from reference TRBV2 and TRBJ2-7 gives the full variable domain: EPEVTQTPSHQVTQMGQEVILRCVPISNHLYFYWYRQILGQKVEFLVSFYNNEISEKSEIFDDQFSVERPDGSNFTLKIRSTKLEDSAMYFCASRLAAYEQYFGPGTRLTVT.

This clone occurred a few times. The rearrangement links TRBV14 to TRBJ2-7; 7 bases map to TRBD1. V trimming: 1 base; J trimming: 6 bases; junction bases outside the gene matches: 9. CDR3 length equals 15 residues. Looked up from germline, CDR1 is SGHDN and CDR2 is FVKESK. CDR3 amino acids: CASSQARGRGREQYF. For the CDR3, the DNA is TGTGCCAGCAGCCAAGCTCGGGGAAGGGGGCGCGAGCAGTACTTC.

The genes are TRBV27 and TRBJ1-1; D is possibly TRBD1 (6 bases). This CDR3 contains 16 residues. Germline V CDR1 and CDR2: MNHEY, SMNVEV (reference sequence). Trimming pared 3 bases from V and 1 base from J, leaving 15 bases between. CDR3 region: CASSFYNPTGNTEAFF. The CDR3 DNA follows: TGTGCCAGCAGTTTCTATAACCCGACAGGGAACACTGAAGCTTTCTTT.

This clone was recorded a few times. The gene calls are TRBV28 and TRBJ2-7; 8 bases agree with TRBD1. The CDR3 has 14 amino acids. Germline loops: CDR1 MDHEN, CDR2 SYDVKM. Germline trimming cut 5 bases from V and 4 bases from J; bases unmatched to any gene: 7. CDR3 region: CASSTRQGKYEQYF. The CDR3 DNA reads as TGTGCCAGCAGTACCCGACAGGGGAAGTACGAGCAGTACTTC.